This T cell receptor beta chain was recovered during a study of cytomegalovirus exposure and HLA in healthy donors. This clone was seen once. Its matching antigen is unknown. PCR involved 60 Vbeta and 13 Jbeta primers. Method: immunoSEQ multiplex PCR; TCRdb's copy keeps in-frame clones and lacks some. The sample includes about 120,000 clones, about 80% of them seen just once. General observations from the study: More clonal expansion characterized HLA-associated TCR beta chains than equally common others in a later analysis. The classifier reportedly diagnosed cytomegalovirus status with high sensitivity and specificity. Researchers had no immune exposure information except CMV serostatus available.

Deletions cut 7 bases from V and 3 bases from J, with 16 bases between. The CDR3 is 15 amino acids. CDR1 LNHDA and CDR2 SQIVND come from the germline V gene (reference sequence). The J gene is TRBJ2-1, the V gene TRBV19, with D possibly matching TRBD1 (6 bases). Sequencing input: PBMCs. The sequence came from a young woman in good health and CMV-seronegative. In nucleotides, the CDR3 is TGTGCCAGTACCTCGACAGGTAGGGTCTACAATGAGCAGTTCTTC. This sequence encodes CASTSTGRVYNEQFF. The entire variable domain, with the rest obtained from reference TRBV19 and TRBJ2-1, is as follows: DGGITQSPKYLFRKEGQNVTLSCEQNLNHDAMYWYRQDPGQGLRLIYYSQIVNDFQKGDIAEGYSVSREKKESFPLTVTSAQKNPTAFYLCASTSTGRVYNEQFFGPGTRLTVL.